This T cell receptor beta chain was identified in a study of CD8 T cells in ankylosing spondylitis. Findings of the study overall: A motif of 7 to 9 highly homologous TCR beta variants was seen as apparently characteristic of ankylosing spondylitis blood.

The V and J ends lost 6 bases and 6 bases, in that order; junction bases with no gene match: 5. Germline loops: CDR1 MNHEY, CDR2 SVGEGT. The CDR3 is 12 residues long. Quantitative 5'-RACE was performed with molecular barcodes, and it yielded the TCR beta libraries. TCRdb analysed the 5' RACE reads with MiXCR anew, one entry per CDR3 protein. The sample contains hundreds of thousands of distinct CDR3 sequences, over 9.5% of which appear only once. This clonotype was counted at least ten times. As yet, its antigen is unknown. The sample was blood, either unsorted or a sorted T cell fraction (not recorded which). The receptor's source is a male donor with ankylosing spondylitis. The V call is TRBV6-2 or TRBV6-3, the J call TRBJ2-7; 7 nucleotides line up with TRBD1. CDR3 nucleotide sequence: TGTGCCAGCAGCTCCCGGACAGGCGAGCAGTACTTC. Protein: CASSSRTGEQYF.